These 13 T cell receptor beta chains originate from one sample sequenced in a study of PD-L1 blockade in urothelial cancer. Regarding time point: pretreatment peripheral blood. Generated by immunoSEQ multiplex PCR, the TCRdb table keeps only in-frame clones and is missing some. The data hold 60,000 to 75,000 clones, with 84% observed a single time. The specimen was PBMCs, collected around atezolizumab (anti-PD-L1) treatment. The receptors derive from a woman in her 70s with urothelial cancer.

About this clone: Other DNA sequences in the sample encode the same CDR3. The CDR3 sequence is CASSPGLAGGPDTQYF. As DNA, the CDR3 is TGTGCCAGCTCACCAGGCCTAGCGGGAGGGCCAGATACGCAGTATTTT. The chain combines TRBV18 with TRBJ2-3; 12 bases map to TRBD2. Trimming at V came to 2 bases and at J to 4 bases, leaving 4 bases not matched to a gene. Germline-derived CDR1 and CDR2 are KGHSH and LQKENI. CDR3 length equals 16 residues. Complete variable domain (other parts from reference TRBV18 and TRBJ2-3): NAGVMQNPRHLVRRRGQEARLRCSPMKGHSHVYWYRQLPEEGLKFMVYLQKENIIDESGMPKERFSAEFPKEGPSILRIQQVVRGDSAAYFCASSPGLAGGPDTQYFGPGTRLTVL.

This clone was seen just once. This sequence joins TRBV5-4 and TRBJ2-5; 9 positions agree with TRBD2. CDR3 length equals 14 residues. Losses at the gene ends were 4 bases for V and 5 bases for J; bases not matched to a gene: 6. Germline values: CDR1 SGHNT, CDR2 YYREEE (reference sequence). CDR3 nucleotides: TGTGCCAGCAGCCAGTGGGCGGGGGGGGAGACCCAGTACTTC. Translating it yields CASSQWAGGETQYF.

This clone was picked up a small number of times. DNA for the CDR3: TGTGCCAGCAGTCCCGACCCGGACAGGGGGCGTTTTAGTAGTGGCTACACCTTC. It yields the protein CASSPDPDRGRFSSGYTF. The rearrangement uses TRBV27 and TRBJ1-2; TRBD1 agrees at 11 bases. The CDR3 covers 18 residues. CDR1 is MNHEY, CDR2 SMNVEV, per germline (reference sequence). V was clipped by 5 bases and J by 7 bases; unmatched bases: 18.

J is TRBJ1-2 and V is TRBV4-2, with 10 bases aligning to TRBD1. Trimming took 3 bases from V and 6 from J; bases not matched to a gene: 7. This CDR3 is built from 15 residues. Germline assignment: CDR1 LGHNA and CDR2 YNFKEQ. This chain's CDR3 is CASSQGTGEWDGYTF. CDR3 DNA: TGTGCCAGCAGCCAGGGGACAGGGGAATGGGATGGCTACACCTTC.

This CDR3 is CASSLARNYEQYF. The CDR3 nucleotides are TGTGCCAGCAGCTTAGCGCGTAACTACGAGCAGTACTTC. The chain recombines TRBV7-8 with TRBJ2-7; the D is unclear. CDR1 and CDR2 from the germline V gene are SGHVS and FQNEAQ. The CDR3 is 13 amino acids. Trimming pared 0 bases from V and 3 bases from J, leaving 6 bases between. Filled out from reference TRBV7-8 and TRBJ2-7, the complete variable domain reads GAGVSQSPRYKVAKRGQDVALRCDPISGHVSLFWYQQALGQGPEFLTYFQNEAQLDKSGLPSDRFFAERPEGSVSTLKIQRTQQEDSAVYLCASSLARNYEQYFGPGTRLTVT.

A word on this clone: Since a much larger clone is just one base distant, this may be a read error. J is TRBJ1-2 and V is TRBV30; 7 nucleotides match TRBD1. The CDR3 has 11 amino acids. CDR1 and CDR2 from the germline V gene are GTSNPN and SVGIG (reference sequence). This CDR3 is CTWTGIYGYTF. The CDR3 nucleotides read TGTACCTGGACAGGCATCTATGGCTACACCTTC.

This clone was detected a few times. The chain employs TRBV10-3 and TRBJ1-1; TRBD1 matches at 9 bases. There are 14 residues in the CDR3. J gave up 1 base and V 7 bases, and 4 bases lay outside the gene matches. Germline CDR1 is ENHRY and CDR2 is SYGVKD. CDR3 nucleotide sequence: TGTGCCATCAACCCGGGACAGGGGAACACTGAAGCTTTCTTT. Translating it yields CAINPGQGNTEAFF.

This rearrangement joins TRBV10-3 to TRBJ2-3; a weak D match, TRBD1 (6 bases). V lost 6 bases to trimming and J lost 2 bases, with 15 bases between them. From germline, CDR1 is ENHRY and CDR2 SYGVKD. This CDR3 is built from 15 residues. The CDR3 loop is CAIRAGASFTDTQYF. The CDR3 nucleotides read TGTGCCATCAGAGCAGGGGCCAGTTTCACAGATACGCAGTATTTT.

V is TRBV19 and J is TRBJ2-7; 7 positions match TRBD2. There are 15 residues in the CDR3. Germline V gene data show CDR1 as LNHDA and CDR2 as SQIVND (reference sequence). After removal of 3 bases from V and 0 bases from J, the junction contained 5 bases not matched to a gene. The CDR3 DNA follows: TGTGCCAGTAGTATTTCCGGGACTACCTCCTACGAGCAGTACTTC. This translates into CASSISGTTSYEQYF.

The CDR3, as DNA: TGTGCTACTCGTGACTCTGGGGCCAACGTCCTGACTTTC. It translates to CATRDSGANVLTF. The chain has TRBV21-1 and TRBJ2-6; TRBD2 is the table's D call, not checked against the DNA. TRBV21-1 represents a pseudogene. CDR3 length: 13 residues.

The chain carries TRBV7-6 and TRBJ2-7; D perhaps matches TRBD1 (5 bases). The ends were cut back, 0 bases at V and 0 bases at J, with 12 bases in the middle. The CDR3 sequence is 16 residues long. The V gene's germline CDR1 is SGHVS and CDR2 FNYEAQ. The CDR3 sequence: CASSLAGRVGSYEQYF. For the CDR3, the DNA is TGTGCCAGCAGCTTAGCGGGCAGGGTTGGCTCCTACGAGCAGTACTTC.

CDR3 amino acids: CASSLGTGGSYSNQPQHF. The CDR3 DNA is TGTGCCAGCAGCTTAGGGACAGGGGGATCATATAGCAATCAGCCCCAGCATTTT. This chain links TRBV7-9 with TRBJ1-5; 10 nucleotides match TRBD1. CDR1 is SEHNR, CDR2 FQNEAQ, per germline (reference sequence). J lost 0 bases, V lost 1 base, and 6 bases had no gene match. This CDR3 spans 18 amino acids. Full variable domain (outside the CDR3, taken from reference TRBV7-9 and TRBJ1-5): DTGVSQNPRHKITKRGQNVTFRCDPISEHNRLYWYRQTLGQGPEFLTYFQNEAQLEKSRLLSDRFSAERPKGSFSTLEIQRTEQGDSAMYLCASSLGTGGSYSNQPQHFGDGTRLSIL.

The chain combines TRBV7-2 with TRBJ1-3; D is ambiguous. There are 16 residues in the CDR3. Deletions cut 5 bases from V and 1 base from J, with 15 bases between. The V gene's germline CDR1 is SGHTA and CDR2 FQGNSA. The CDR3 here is CASSLREGWSGNTIYF. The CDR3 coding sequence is TGTGCCAGCAGCCTTAGGGAGGGTTGGTCTGGAAACACCATATATTTT.